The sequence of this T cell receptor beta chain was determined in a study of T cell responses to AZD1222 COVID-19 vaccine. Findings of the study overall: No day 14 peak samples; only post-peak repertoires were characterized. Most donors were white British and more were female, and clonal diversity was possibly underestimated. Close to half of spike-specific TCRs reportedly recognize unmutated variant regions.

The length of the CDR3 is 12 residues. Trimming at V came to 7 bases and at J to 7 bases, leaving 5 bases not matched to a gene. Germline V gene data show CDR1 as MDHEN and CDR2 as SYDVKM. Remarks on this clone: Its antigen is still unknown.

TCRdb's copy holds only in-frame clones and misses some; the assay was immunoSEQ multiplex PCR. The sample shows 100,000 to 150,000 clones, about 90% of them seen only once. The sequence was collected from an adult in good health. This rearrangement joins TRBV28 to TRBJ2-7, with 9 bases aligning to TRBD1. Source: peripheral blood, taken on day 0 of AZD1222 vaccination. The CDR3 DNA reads TGTGCCAGCATGCCGGGACAGGGAGAGCAGTACTTC. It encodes CASMPGQGEQYF.